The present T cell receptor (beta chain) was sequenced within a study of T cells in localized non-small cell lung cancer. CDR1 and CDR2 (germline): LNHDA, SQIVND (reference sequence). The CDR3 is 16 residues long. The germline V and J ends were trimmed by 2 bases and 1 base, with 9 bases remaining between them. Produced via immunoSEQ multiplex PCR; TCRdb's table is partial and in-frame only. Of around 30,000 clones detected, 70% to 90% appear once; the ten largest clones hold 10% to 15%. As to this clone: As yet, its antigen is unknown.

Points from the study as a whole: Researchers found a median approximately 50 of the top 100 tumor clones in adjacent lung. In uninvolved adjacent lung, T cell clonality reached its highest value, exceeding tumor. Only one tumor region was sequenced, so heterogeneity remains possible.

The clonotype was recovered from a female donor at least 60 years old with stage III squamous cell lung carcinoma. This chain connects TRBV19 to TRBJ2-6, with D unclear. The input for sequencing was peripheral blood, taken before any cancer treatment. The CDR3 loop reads CASSISWGSGANVLTF. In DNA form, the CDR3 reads TGTGCCAGTAGTATATCGTGGGGTTCTGGGGCCAACGTCCTGACTTTC.